These 8 T cell receptor beta chains originate from one sample sequenced in a study of cytomegalovirus exposure and HLA in healthy donors. In the PCR, 60 Vbeta and 13 Jbeta primers were used. Measured with immunoSEQ multiplex PCR; TCRdb has only the in-frame clones, and not every one. The sample contains fewer than 200,000 clones, roughly 80% of which appear only once. Sequenced sample: PBMCs. These receptors originate from a woman aged 18-35 years in good health and CMV-seronegative.

For the CDR3, the DNA is TGTGCCAGCTGGACTAAAATAGGGCATCTGAGCAATCAGCCCCAGCATTTT. Translating gives CASWTKIGHLSNQPQHF. The V gene is TRBV28, the J gene TRBJ1-5; D unresolved. CDR1 and CDR2 (germline): MDHEN, SYDVKM. V lost 8 bases to trimming and J lost 1 base, with 21 bases between them. The CDR3 contains 17 residues.

V gene TRBV19 combines with J gene TRBJ2-1; TRBD2 agrees at 9 bases. The CDR3 runs to 14 residues. Germline CDR1 and CDR2: LNHDA and SQIVND (reference sequence). Trimming cost V 7 bases and J 7 bases; bases outside gene matches: 8. CDR3 DNA: TGTGCCAGTAAAATTAGCGGGAGACTAAATGAGCAGTTCTTC. This encodes CASKISGRLNEQFF. The full variable domain, its missing parts supplied by reference TRBV19 and TRBJ2-1, is DGGITQSPKYLFRKEGQNVTLSCEQNLNHDAMYWYRQDPGQGLRLIYYSQIVNDFQKGDIAEGYSVSREKKESFPLTVTSAQKNPTAFYLCASKISGRLNEQFFGPGTRLTVL.

The CDR3, as DNA: TGTGCCAGCAGCTCAAGACTAGCGGCTATACCCTACGAGCAGTACTTC. Translating gives CASSSRLAAIPYEQYF. V is TRBV12-1 and J is TRBJ2-7; the D call TRBD2 from the table was never checked on the DNA. TRBV12-1 is tagged as a pseudogene. This CDR3 has 16 residues.

Comments on this clone: This CDR3 is also generated by other DNA sequences in the sample. The rearrangement uses TRBV6-6 and TRBJ2-7; 8 nucleotides align to TRBD1. The CDR3 length is 15 residues. Looked up from germline, CDR1 is MNHNY and CDR2 is SVGAGI (reference sequence). V gave up 0 bases and J gave up 0 bases; unmatched junction bases: 1. For the CDR3, the DNA is TGTGCCAGCAGTTACTCGGGACAGGCCTCCTACGAGCAGTACTTC. It yields the protein CASSYSGQASYEQYF.

This chain connects TRBV5-1 to TRBJ1-4; D unresolved. V lost 0 bases and J 4 bases, leaving 7 bases between the germline ends. CDR1 and CDR2 (germline): SGHRS, YFSETQ. This CDR3 contains 14 residues. The CDR3 DNA reads TGCGCCAGCAGCTTGGGTCGAGATAATGAAAAACTGTTTTTT. Translation: CASSLGRDNEKLFF.

The V call is TRBV6-6, the J call TRBJ2-7, with 11 bases identical to TRBD1. The CDR3 covers 16 residues. The germline V gene encodes CDR1 MNHNY and CDR2 SVGAGI (reference sequence). V lost 0 bases and J lost 2; bases outside the gene matches: 3. CDR3 sequence (DNA): TGTGCCAGCAGTTACTCAAGGGACAGGGGGACCTACGAGCAGTACGTC. Its protein product is CASSYSRDRGTYEQYV.

This rearrangement joins TRBV5-1 to TRBJ1-2; tentatively, D is TRBD1 (5 bases). There are 14 residues in the CDR3. V was trimmed by 0 bases and J by 3 bases, leaving 9 bases between them. Germline values: CDR1 SGHRS, CDR2 YFSETQ. The CDR3 sequence: CASSLDRSDYGYTF. CDR3 in DNA: TGCGCCAGCAGCTTGGACAGGAGTGACTATGGCTACACCTTC.

The CDR3 spells CARSGTSRNEQFF. For the CDR3, the DNA is TGTGCCCGTTCCGGGACTAGTCGGAATGAGCAGTTCTTC. The V call is TRBV30, the J call TRBJ2-1; 8 bases are shared with TRBD2. Germline trimming cut 8 bases from V and 7 bases from J; bases unmatched to any gene: 10. The CDR3 runs 13 residues. Germline CDR1 is GTSNPN and CDR2 is SVGIG (reference sequence).